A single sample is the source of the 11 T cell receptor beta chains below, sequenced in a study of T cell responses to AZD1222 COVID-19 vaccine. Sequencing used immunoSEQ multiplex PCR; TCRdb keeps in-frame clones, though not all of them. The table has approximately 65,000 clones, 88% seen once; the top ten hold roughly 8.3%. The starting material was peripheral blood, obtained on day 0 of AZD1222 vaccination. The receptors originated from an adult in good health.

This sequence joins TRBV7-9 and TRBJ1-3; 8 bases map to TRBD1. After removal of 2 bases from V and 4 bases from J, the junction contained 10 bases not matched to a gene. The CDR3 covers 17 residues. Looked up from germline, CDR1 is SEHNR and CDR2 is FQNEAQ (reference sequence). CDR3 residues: CASSLILGQELGNTIYF. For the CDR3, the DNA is TGTGCCAGCAGCTTAATCTTGGGACAGGAGTTGGGAAACACCATATATTTT.

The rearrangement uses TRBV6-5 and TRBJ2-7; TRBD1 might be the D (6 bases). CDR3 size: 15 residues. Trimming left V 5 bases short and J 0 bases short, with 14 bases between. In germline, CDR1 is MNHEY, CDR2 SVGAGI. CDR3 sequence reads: CASSPQQGSSYEQYF. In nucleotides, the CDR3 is TGTGCCAGCAGTCCCCAGCAGGGGAGCTCCTACGAGCAGTACTTC.

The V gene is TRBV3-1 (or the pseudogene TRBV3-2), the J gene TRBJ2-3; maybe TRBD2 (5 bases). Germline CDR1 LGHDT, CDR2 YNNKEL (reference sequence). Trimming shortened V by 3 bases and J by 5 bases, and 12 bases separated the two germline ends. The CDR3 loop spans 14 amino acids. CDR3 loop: CASSQLPGGDTQYF. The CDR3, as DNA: TGTGCCAGCAGCCAGCTACCAGGAGGAGATACGCAGTATTTT.

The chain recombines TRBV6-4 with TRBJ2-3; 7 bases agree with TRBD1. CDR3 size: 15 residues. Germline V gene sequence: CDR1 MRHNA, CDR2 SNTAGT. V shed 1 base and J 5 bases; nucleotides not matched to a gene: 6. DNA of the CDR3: TGTGCCAGCAGTGACTTAACGACAGGGCGAGATACGCAGTATTTT. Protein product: CASSDLTTGRDTQYF.

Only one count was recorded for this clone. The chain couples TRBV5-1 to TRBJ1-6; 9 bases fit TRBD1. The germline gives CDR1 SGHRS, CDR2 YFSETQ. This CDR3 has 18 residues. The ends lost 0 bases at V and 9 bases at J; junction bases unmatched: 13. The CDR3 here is CASSLDRGRDPISSPLHF. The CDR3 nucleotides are TGCGCCAGCAGCTTGGACAGGGGGCGCGATCCTATTTCTTCACCCCTCCACTTT.

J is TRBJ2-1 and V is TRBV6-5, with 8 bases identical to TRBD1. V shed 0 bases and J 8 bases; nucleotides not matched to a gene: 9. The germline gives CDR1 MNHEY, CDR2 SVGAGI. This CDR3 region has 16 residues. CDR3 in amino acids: CASSYSPGQGLDEQFF. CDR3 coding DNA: TGTGCCAGCAGTTACTCTCCCGGACAGGGTTTGGATGAGCAGTTCTTC.

In DNA form, the CDR3 reads TGTGCCAGCAGTCTCGGGGGGACAGGTAACACTGAAGCTTTCTTT. The encoded protein is CASSLGGTGNTEAFF. The chain uses TRBV6-5 and TRBJ1-1, with TRBD1 matching 8 bases. J lost 2 bases, V lost 5 bases, and 7 bases had no gene match. The CDR3 is made up of 15 amino acids. Germline V lookup: CDR1 MNHEY, CDR2 SVGAGI.

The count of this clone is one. The CDR3 DNA is TGTGCCAGCAGCCCTCGCGGACGAAAAAGCTCCTACAATGAGCAGTTCTTC. This codes for CASSPRGRKSSYNEQFF. The V gene is TRBV7-9, the J gene TRBJ2-1, with unresolved D. This CDR3 spans 17 amino acids. In germline, CDR1 is SEHNR, CDR2 FQNEAQ (reference sequence). V dropped 5 bases and J dropped 0 bases, with 17 bases sitting between them. The full variable domain, its missing parts supplied by reference TRBV7-9 and TRBJ2-1, is DTGVSQNPRHKITKRGQNVTFRCDPISEHNRLYWYRQTLGQGPEFLTYFQNEAQLEKSRLLSDRFSAERPKGSFSTLEIQRTEQGDSAMYLCASSPRGRKSSYNEQFFGPGTRLTVL.

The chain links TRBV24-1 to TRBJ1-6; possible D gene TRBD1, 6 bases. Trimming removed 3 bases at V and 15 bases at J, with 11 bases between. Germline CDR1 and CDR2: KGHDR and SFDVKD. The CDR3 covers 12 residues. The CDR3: CATSDPQGILHF. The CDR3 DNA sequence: TGTGCCACCAGTGATCCACAGGGAATCCTCCACTTT.

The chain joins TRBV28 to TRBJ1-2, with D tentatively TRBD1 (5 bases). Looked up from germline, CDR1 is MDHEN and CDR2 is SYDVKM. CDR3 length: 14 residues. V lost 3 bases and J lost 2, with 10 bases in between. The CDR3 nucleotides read TGTGCCAGCAGTTTCGTAGGGGCAAACTATGGCTACACCTTC. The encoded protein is CASSFVGANYGYTF.

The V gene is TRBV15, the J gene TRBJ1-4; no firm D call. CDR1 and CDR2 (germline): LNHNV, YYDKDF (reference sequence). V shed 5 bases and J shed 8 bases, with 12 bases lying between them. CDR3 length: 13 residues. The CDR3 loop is CATSLHRREKLFF. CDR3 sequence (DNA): TGTGCCACCAGCTTACACCGCAGGGAAAAACTGTTTTTT.